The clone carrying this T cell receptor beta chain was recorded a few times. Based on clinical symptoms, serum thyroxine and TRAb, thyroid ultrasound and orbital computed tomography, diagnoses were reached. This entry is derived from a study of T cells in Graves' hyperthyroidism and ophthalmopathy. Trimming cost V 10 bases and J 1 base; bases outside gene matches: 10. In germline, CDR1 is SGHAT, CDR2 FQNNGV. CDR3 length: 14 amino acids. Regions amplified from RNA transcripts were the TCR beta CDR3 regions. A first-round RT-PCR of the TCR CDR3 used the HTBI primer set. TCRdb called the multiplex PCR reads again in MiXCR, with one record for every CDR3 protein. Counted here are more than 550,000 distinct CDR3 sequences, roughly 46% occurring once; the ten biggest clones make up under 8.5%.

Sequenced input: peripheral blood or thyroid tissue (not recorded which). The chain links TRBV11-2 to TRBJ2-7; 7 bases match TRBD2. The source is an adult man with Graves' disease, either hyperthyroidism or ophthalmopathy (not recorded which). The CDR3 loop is CATSRGGGSYEQYF. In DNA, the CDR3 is TGTGCCACTTCGAGAGGCGGGGGATCCTACGAGCAGTACTTC.